This T cell receptor beta chain was recorded in a study of T cell repertoires in cytomegalovirus infection. Background on the study: Public TCR beta signatures marked donors with CMV infection and the matching HLA. Overall study findings and caveats: Individuals carrying CMV plus the relevant HLA were identified by cumulative frequency of public TCR beta families.

This clonotype was recorded at least ten times. Its antigen is undetermined. One entry per CDR3 protein, called by TCRdb with MiXCR from the reads. The data hold 600,000 to 800,000 distinct CDR3 sequences, with 24% observed a single time. The CDR3 is 14 amino acids. Germline CDR1 MDHEN, CDR2 SYDVKM. V was trimmed by 5 bases and J by 3 bases, leaving 14 bases between them. This receptor was taken from a human donor in good health (CMV status not recorded). Some clones in this sample may be carry-over from other donors' samples. The genes are TRBV28 and TRBJ2-7; D is perhaps TRBD1 (7 bases). The material sequenced was CD8+ T cells from PBMCs. CDR3 protein: CASSLQGGGYEQYV. The CDR3 nucleotides read TGTGCCAGCAGTCTGCAGGGGGGTGGCTACGAGCAGTACGTC.